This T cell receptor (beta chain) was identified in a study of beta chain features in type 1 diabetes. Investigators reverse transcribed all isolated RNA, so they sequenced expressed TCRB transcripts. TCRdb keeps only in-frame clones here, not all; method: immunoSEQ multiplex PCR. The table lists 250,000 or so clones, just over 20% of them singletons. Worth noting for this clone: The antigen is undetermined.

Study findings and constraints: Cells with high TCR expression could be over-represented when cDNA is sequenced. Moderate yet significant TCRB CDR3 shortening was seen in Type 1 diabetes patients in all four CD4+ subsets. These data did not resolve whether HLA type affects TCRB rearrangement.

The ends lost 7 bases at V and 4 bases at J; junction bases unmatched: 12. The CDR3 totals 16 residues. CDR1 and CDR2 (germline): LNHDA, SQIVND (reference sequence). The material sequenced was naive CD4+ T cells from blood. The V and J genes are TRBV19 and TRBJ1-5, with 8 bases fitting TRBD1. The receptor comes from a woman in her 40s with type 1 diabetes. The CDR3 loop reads CASKPGGSVGNQPQHF. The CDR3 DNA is TGTGCCAGTAAGCCAGGGGGCTCAGTGGGGAATCAGCCCCAGCATTTT. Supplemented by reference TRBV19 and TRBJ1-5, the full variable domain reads DGGITQSPKYLFRKEGQNVTLSCEQNLNHDAMYWYRQDPGQGLRLIYYSQIVNDFQKGDIAEGYSVSREKKESFPLTVTSAQKNPTAFYLCASKPGGSVGNQPQHFGDGTRLSIL.